A selection of T cell receptor beta chains follows, all from one sample in a study of metastatic and nonmetastatic thyroid tumors. MiXCR reprocessed the PCR reads for TCRdb. The profile shows roughly 44,000 clones, approximately 24% of them singletons. The material sequenced was tumor tissue. These receptor sequences come from a female donor with papillary thyroid cancer or a benign thyroid nodule (not recorded which). Some clones in this sample may be carry-over from other donors' samples. Both conserved end residues are part of each CDR3. A D gene is named only where the DNA matches it firmly. Size is stated for part of the rows, as once, few or many counts, or as a class when the clone is expanded.

>medium-sized|TRBV24-1|TRBJ2-3|-
CATSVSDTQYF
TGTGCCACCAGTGTATCCGATACGCAGTATTTT
>-|TRBV11-1|TRBJ1-1|-
CASSLVVGGPSDMNTEAFF
TGTGCCAGCAGCTTAGTTGTAGGGGGGCCGTCAGATATGAACACTGAAGCTTTCTTT
>many|TRBV2|TRBJ1-4|-
CASSPVRGVLEKLFF
TGTGCCAGCAGTCCGGTGAGAGGCGTACTTGAAAAACTGTTTTTT
>few|TRBV5-4|TRBJ1-2|-
CASSPVAGDIRYGYTF
TGTGCCAGCAGCCCAGTGGCGGGGGACATACGCTATGGCTACACCTTC
>few|TRBV6-2/TRBV6-3|TRBJ2-2|TRBD1
CASSSGQGGVGELFF
TGTGCCAGCAGTTCGGGACAGGGGGGCGTCGGGGAGCTGTTTTTT
>-|TRBV20-1|TRBJ2-1|TRBD1
CSARDKYRGHEQFF
TGCAGTGCTAGAGATAAATATAGGGGGCACGAGCAGTTCTTC
>many|TRBV20-1|TRBJ2-5|-
CSARPLRDPQETQYF
TGCAGTGCTAGACCGCTCCGGGACCCTCAAGAGACCCAGTACTTC
>many|TRBV5-6|TRBJ2-3|-
CASSLGPGTRTDTQYF
TGTGCCAGCAGCTTGGGACCCGGGACTCGCACAGATACGCAGTATTTT
>few|TRBV6-2/TRBV6-3|TRBJ2-1|-
CASSYRGTSYNEQFF
TGTGCCAGCAGTTACAGAGGAACCTCCTACAATGAGCAGTTCTTC
>-|TRBV7-2|TRBJ2-3|-
CASRSDYSTDTQYF
TGTGCCAGCAGATCGGACTATTCCACAGATACGCAGTATTTT
>-|TRBV27|TRBJ2-7|-
CASKPGADGSYEQYF
TGTGCCAGCAAGCCAGGGGCCGACGGCTCCTACGAGCAGTACTTC
>many|TRBV20-1|TRBJ2-1|TRBD2
CSASGRRGSYNEQFF
TGCAGTGCTAGTGGTAGGCGGGGGAGCTACAATGAGCAGTTCTTC